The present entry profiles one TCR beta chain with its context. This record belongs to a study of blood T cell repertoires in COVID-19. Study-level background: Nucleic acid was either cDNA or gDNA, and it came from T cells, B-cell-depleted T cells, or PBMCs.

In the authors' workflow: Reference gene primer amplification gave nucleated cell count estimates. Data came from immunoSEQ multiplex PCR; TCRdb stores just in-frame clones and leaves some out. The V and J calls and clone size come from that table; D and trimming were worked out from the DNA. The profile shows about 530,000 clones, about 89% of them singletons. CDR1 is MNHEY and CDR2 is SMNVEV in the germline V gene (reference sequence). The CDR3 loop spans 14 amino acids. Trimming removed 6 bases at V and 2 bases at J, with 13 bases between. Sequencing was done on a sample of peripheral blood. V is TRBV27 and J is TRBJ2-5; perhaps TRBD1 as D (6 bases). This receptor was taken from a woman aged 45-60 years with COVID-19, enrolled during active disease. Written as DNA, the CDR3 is TGTGCCAGCAGCCCACAGGGTGATCAAGAGACCCAGTACTTC. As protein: CASSPQGDQETQYF.